The next 18 T cell receptor beta chains were all read from a single sample in a study of blood T cell repertoires in COVID-19. The protocol was immunoSEQ multiplex PCR, while the TCRdb copy is restricted to in-frame clones and leaves out a portion. The profile shows roughly 160,000 clones, about 86% of them singletons. The sequencing input was peripheral blood. Receptor source: a man aged 50 to 59 with active or convalescent COVID-19.

The chain is built from TRBV6-5 and TRBJ1-5; unclear D gene. In germline, CDR1 is MNHEY, CDR2 SVGAGI. Trimming pared 8 bases from V and 0 bases from J, leaving 8 bases between. This CDR3 contains 13 residues. The CDR3 nucleotides read TGTGCCAGCGGGCAGCTTAGCAATCAGCCCCAGCATTTT. Amino acid sequence: CASGQLSNQPQHF.

CDR3 in amino acids: CASSPLTGGEWNTEAFF. In nucleotides, the CDR3 is TGTGCCAGCTCACCGTTAACAGGGGGCGAGTGGAACACTGAAGCTTTCTTT. J is TRBJ1-1 and V is TRBV18; 9 nucleotides match TRBD1. CDR3 size: 17 residues. Germline V gives CDR1 KGHSH, CDR2 LQKENI. J was trimmed by 1 base and V by 3 bases; bases with no gene match: 9.

This sequence joins TRBV5-4 and TRBJ2-7; 7 positions match TRBD1. This CDR3 is built from 16 residues. V dropped 3 bases and J dropped 5; count of bases not matched to a gene: 14. Germline CDR1 and CDR2: SGHNT and YYREEE (reference sequence). DNA of the CDR3: TGTGCCAGCAGCTCAGGCCCGAACAGGGGAGCCGACGAGCAGTACTTC. Protein product: CASSSGPNRGADEQYF. The full variable domain, its missing parts supplied by reference TRBV5-4 and TRBJ2-7, is ETGVTQSPTHLIKTRGQQVTLRCSSQSGHNTVSWYQQALGQGPQFIFQYYREEENGRGNFPPRFSGLQFPNYSSELNVNALELDDSALYLCASSSGPNRGADEQYFGPGTRLTVT.

In DNA form, the CDR3 reads TGTGCCTGGAGCCCTTCGCGCGGAGAGACCCAGTACTTC. Encoded protein: CAWSPSRGETQYF. The chain recombines TRBV30 with TRBJ2-5; D unresolved. The germline V gene has CDR1 GTSNPN and CDR2 SVGIG (reference sequence). Trimming took 3 bases from V and 4 from J, leaving 12 bases between them. The CDR3 is made up of 13 amino acids. The whole variable domain, remainder taken from reference TRBV30 and TRBJ2-5, is SQTIHQWPATLVQPVGSPLSLECTVEGTSNPNLYWYRQAAGRGLQLLFYSVGIGQISSEVPQNLSASRPQDRQFILSSKKLLLSDSGFYLCAWSPSRGETQYFGPGTRLLVL.

The chain joins TRBV11-2 to TRBJ2-1, with 11 bases that match TRBD2. CDR1 and CDR2 from the germline V gene are SGHAT and FQNNGV. The CDR3 has 15 residues. Trimming took 2 bases from V and 7 from J; bases not matched to a gene: 4. CDR3 sequence: CASSLLSGRGNEQFF. The CDR3 coding sequence is TGTGCCAGCAGCTTACTTAGCGGGAGGGGGAATGAGCAGTTCTTC.

This sequence joins TRBV19 and TRBJ2-2; D gene unclear. The V end was cut by 3 bases, the J end by 5 bases, with 19 bases between. Germline CDR1 is LNHDA and CDR2 is SQIVND (reference sequence). This CDR3 contains 17 residues. The CDR3 protein is CASSMGQVQRRTGELFF. The CDR3 DNA follows: TGTGCCAGTAGTATGGGTCAGGTCCAAAGAAGGACCGGGGAGCTGTTTTTT.

This clone was detected only once. CDR3 DNA sequence: TGTGCCAGCAGCGTAGACCTAAGCGGGAGTTTTCGCACCGGGGAGCTGTTTTTT. Its translation is CASSVDLSGSFRTGELFF. The chain joins TRBV9 to TRBJ2-2, with 8 bases identical to TRBD2. V was pared by 0 bases and J by 4 bases, with 11 bases of the junction left unmatched. Germline loops: CDR1 SGDLS, CDR2 YYNGEE. The CDR3 contains 18 residues.

The chain recombines TRBV6-5 with TRBJ2-7; 7 positions match TRBD2. V trimming: 7 bases; J trimming: 3 bases; junction bases outside the gene matches: 3. This CDR3 is built from 12 residues. Germline lookup yields CDR1 MNHEY and CDR2 SVGAGI. CDR3 DNA sequence: TGTGCCAGCAAGACGGGGGGCTACGAGCAGTACTTC. As protein: CASKTGGYEQYF.

The V gene is TRBV7-2, the J gene TRBJ1-6; TRBD1 matches 9 bases. V lost 0 bases and J lost 6; bases outside the gene matches: 3. CDR1 is SGHTA and CDR2 is FQGNSA in the germline V gene. This CDR3 has 16 residues. The CDR3 loop reads CASSLAGTGSNSPLHF. CDR3 nucleotides: TGTGCCAGCAGCTTAGCCGGGACAGGGTCTAATTCACCCCTCCACTTT.

V is TRBV7-2 and J is TRBJ2-3; 8 bases agree with TRBD1. This CDR3 is built from 15 residues. CDR1 and CDR2 from the germline V gene are SGHTA and FQGNSA. The ends lost 3 bases at V and 5 bases at J; junction bases unmatched: 7. CDR3 nucleotides: TGTGCCAGCAGCTTGGGACAGGTGCTCCGAGATACGCAGTATTTT. The encoded protein is CASSLGQVLRDTQYF.

The chain uses TRBV7-3 and TRBJ2-2; 12 nucleotides agree with TRBD2. V dropped 5 bases and J dropped 4; count of bases not matched to a gene: 8. This CDR3 contains 17 residues. Germline CDR1 reads SGHTA; CDR2 reads FQGTGA. CDR3 nucleotide sequence: TGTGCCAGCAGCCCGTCTAGCGGGGGGGGAAGCACCGGGGAGCTGTTTTTT. Translating gives CASSPSSGGGSTGELFF.

The chain uses TRBV19 and TRBJ1-5; TRBD1 matches at 7 bases. This CDR3 has 14 residues. V was clipped by 5 bases and J by 5 bases; unmatched bases: 6. Germline-derived CDR1 and CDR2 are LNHDA and SQIVND (reference sequence). The CDR3 is CASSARQGDQPQHF. The CDR3 region has the DNA TGTGCCAGTAGTGCCAGGCAGGGGGATCAGCCCCAGCATTTT.

The CDR3 sequence: CASSYWRGYEQYF. For the CDR3, the DNA is TGTGCCAGCAGTTACTGGCGGGGGTACGAGCAGTACTTC. V is TRBV6-5 and J is TRBJ2-7, with TRBD2 matching over 7 bases. The V and J ends lost 1 base and 4 bases, in that order; junction bases with no gene match: 1. The CDR3 is made up of 13 amino acids. The germline V gene encodes CDR1 MNHEY and CDR2 SVGAGI.

The chain is built from TRBV5-6 and TRBJ2-7, with TRBD1 identical over 7 bases. J was trimmed by 4 bases and V by 4 bases; bases with no gene match: 5. CDR1 is SGHDT, CDR2 YYEEEE, per germline. The CDR3 runs to 13 residues. CDR3: CASSVGTEYEQYF. DNA of the CDR3: TGTGCCAGCAGCGTCGGGACAGAATACGAGCAGTACTTC.

The count of this clone is one. The rearrangement joins TRBV6-5 to TRBJ2-7, with TRBD1 as a possible D gene (6 bases). The V gene lost 7 bases and the J gene lost 3 bases, with 16 bases spanning the gap. From germline, CDR1 is MNHEY and CDR2 SVGAGI. The CDR3 covers 14 residues. DNA of the CDR3: TGTGCCAGCAATACCCAGGGGATGGGCTACGAGCAGTACTTC. This translates into CASNTQGMGYEQYF.

V gene TRBV10-3 combines with J gene TRBJ1-6; D unresolved. This CDR3 comprises 17 residues. Germline CDR1 reads ENHRY; CDR2 reads SYGVKD. Trimming removed 2 bases from V and 9 bases from J, with 20 bases in between. The CDR3 coding sequence is TGTGCCATCAGTGAGGGCCCGGTAGGACTCGGAGGTTCACCCCTCCACTTT. Translation gives CAISEGPVGLGGSPLHF.

The chain links TRBV19 to TRBJ1-5; 12 bases align to TRBD1. The CDR3 has 15 residues. J was trimmed by 5 bases and V by 6 bases; bases with no gene match: 5. Germline V gene sequence: CDR1 LNHDA, CDR2 SQIVND (reference sequence). The CDR3: CASRTGTGGDQPQHF. CDR3 nucleotides: TGTGCCAGTAGGACCGGGACAGGGGGCGATCAGCCCCAGCATTTT. Supplemented by reference TRBV19 and TRBJ1-5, the full variable domain reads DGGITQSPKYLFRKEGQNVTLSCEQNLNHDAMYWYRQDPGQGLRLIYYSQIVNDFQKGDIAEGYSVSREKKESFPLTVTSAQKNPTAFYLCASRTGTGGDQPQHFGDGTRLSIL.

The rearrangement joins TRBV5-1 to TRBJ2-5; 7 bases match TRBD1. Germline CDR1 and CDR2: SGHRS and YFSETQ. V lost 2 bases, J lost 5 bases, and 12 bases stayed unmatched. This CDR3 comprises 16 residues. This CDR3 is CASSLQRQGPGETQYF. The CDR3 region has the DNA TGCGCCAGCAGCTTACAGCGACAGGGCCCCGGGGAGACCCAGTACTTC.